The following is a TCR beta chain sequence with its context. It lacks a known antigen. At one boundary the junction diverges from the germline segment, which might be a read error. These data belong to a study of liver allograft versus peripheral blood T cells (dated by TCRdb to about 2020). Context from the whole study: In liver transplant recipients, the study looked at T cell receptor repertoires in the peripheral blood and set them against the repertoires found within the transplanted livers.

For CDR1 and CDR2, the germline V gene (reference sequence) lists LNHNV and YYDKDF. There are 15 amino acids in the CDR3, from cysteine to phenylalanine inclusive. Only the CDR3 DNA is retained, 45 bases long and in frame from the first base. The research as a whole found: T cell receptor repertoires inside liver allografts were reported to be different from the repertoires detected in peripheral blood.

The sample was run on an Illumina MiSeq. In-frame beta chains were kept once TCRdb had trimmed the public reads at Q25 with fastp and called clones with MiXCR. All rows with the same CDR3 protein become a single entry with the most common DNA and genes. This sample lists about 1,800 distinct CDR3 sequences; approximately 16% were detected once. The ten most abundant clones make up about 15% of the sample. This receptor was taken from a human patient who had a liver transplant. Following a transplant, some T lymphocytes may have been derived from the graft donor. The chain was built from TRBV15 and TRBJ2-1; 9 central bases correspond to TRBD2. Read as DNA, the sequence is TGTGTCACCAGCGCGCGGGGGGGCTCAAACAATGAGCAGTTCTTC. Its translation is CVTSARGGSNNEQFF.